This T cell receptor (beta chain) was documented in a study of shared clonotypes between healthy human individuals. Terminally differentiated effector memory CD45RA+ cells were excluded by CCR7 positive selection of CD45RO-negative cells. V dropped 6 bases and J dropped 4; count of bases not matched to a gene: 6. Germline lookup yields CDR1 MNHEY and CDR2 SMNVEV (reference sequence). The CDR3 length is 14 residues. Produced via immunoSEQ multiplex PCR; TCRdb's table is partial and in-frame only. The sample lists roughly 2,000,000 clones; around 93% were seen once. The sample comprised naive CD8+ T cells from PBMCs. This rearrangement joins TRBV27 to TRBJ2-1; 7 positions match TRBD1. This sequence originates from a man aged 18 to 30 in good health. Some clones in this sample may be carry-over from other donors' samples. CDR3 sequence: CASRDWTGYNEQFF. CDR3 nucleotides: TGTGCCAGCAGGGACTGGACAGGATACAATGAGCAGTTCTTC.